These 15 T cell receptor beta chains came from one sample sequenced in a study of blood T cell repertoires in COVID-19. Libraries were prepared by immunoSEQ multiplex PCR; TCRdb keeps only in-frame clonotypes and omits some of them. The sample lists roughly 200,000 clones, 85% to 90% occurring once. Sequencing used peripheral blood. The receptor set was obtained from a man aged 18 to 30 with active or convalescent COVID-19.

The chain has TRBV11-2 and TRBJ2-1, with a weak D call TRBD2 (6 bases). CDR1 is SGHAT, CDR2 FQNNGV, per germline. The V end lost 4 bases, the J end lost 0 bases, and 7 bases lay between the germline ends. The CDR3 spans 14 residues. For the CDR3, the DNA is TGTGCCAGCAGCTCGACTAGCTCCTACAATGAGCAGTTCTTC. Translating gives CASSSTSSYNEQFF.

V and J are TRBV28 and TRBJ2-7; 11 bases are a match to TRBD1. The germline V gene encodes CDR1 MDHEN and CDR2 SYDVKM. The CDR3 runs to 16 residues. J lost 4 bases, V lost 5 bases, and 10 bases had no gene match. CDR3 sequence reads: CASSPAAGQGAYEQYF. The CDR3 DNA reads TGTGCCAGCAGTCCGGCCGCAGGACAGGGGGCGTACGAGCAGTACTTC. Full variable domain (remainder filled in from reference TRBV28 and TRBJ2-7): DVKVTQSSRYLVKRTGEKVFLECVQDMDHENMFWYRQDPGLGLRLIYFSYDVKMKEKGDIPEGYSVSREKKERFSLILESASTNQTSMYLCASSPAAGQGAYEQYFGPGTRLTVT.

This clone was seen a few times. This chain's CDR3 is CASSLSEWRSSYNEQFF. CDR3 nucleotide sequence: TGTGCCAGCAGTTTATCGGAGTGGAGGAGCTCCTACAATGAGCAGTTCTTC. J is TRBJ2-1 and V is TRBV27; maybe TRBD2 (5 bases). CDR3 size: 17 residues. Trimming shortened V by 0 bases and J by 0 bases, and 12 bases separated the two germline ends. Germline V gives CDR1 MNHEY, CDR2 SMNVEV (reference sequence).

The rearrangement links TRBV2 to TRBJ1-6; weak D call: TRBD1 (5 bases). Germline V gives CDR1 SNHLY, CDR2 FYNNEI. The CDR3 has 14 residues. The V end lost 8 bases, the J end lost 4 bases, and 12 bases lay between the germline ends. The CDR3 sequence is CASQRGGYNSPLHF. In nucleotides, the CDR3 is TGTGCCAGCCAACGGGGGGGTTATAATTCACCCCTCCACTTT.

This clone has just one count. The chain employs TRBV19 and TRBJ2-7, with 11 positions matching TRBD2. The germline V gene has CDR1 LNHDA and CDR2 SQIVND (reference sequence). The J segment lost 5 bases and the V segment lost 4 bases, leaving 10 bases of the junction unmatched. CDR3 length: 16 amino acids. Here the CDR3 reads CASSRTTSGSIDEQYF. DNA of the CDR3: TGTGCCAGTAGTAGAACAACTAGCGGGAGTATCGACGAGCAGTACTTC.

This clone was seen only once. The chain carries TRBV18 and TRBJ1-2, with 8 bases fitting TRBD1. Germline values: CDR1 KGHSH, CDR2 LQKENI. The length of the CDR3 is 16 residues. J gave up 5 bases and V 2 bases, and 10 bases lay outside the gene matches. CDR3 residues: CASSPSSAGGAYGYTF. The CDR3 coding sequence is TGTGCCAGCTCACCATCTTCCGCAGGGGGCGCTTATGGCTACACCTTC.

The chain combines TRBV5-6 with TRBJ1-1; D gene uncertain. Germline V gene sequence: CDR1 SGHDT, CDR2 YYEEEE. This CDR3 is 15 amino acids long. Trimming removed 6 bases from V and 4 bases from J, with 19 bases in between. As DNA, the CDR3 is TGTGCCAGCACCATTGGCCTCGGGGTGGGCACTGAAGCTTTCTTT. Protein: CASTIGLGVGTEAFF.

The chain links TRBV27 to TRBJ1-1, with a weak D call TRBD1 (6 bases). This CDR3 region has 17 residues. Germline CDR1 is MNHEY and CDR2 is SMNVEV (reference sequence). V gave up 4 bases and J gave up 1 base, with 19 bases separating them. The CDR3 loop is CASSSLISGRGNTEAFF. The CDR3 DNA reads as TGTGCCAGCAGTTCTCTGATCTCGGGCAGGGGGAACACTGAAGCTTTCTTT.

The chain carries TRBV6-1 and TRBJ2-5; D is possibly TRBD2 (5 bases). V lost 2 bases to trimming and J lost 5 bases, with 9 bases between them. Germline V lookup: CDR1 MNHNS, CDR2 SASEGT. The CDR3 is 13 amino acids. The CDR3 sequence is CASSETRWETQYF. The CDR3 DNA reads as TGTGCCAGCAGTGAAACTAGGTGGGAGACCCAGTACTTC.

The chain couples TRBV7-2 to TRBJ1-3, with a possible D match to TRBD1 (5 bases). The V gene's germline CDR1 is SGHTA and CDR2 FQGNSA. V lost 4 bases and J lost 7, with 14 bases in between. The CDR3 sequence is 14 residues long. DNA of the CDR3: TGTGCCAGCAGCTCGGGACTTCTGGGGAACACCATATATTTT. Translation: CASSSGLLGNTIYF.

The genes are TRBV10-3 and TRBJ1-4; TRBD1 aligns across 8 bases. The length of the CDR3 is 13 residues. After removal of 10 bases from V and 7 bases from J, the junction contained 8 bases not matched to a gene. CDR1 ENHRY and CDR2 SYGVKD come from the germline V gene. CDR3 protein: CATQGAGVEKLFF. DNA of the CDR3: TGTGCCACGCAGGGGGCAGGCGTTGAAAAACTGTTTTTT.

The chain couples TRBV27 to TRBJ1-6; possible D gene TRBD1, 6 bases. With 5 bases removed from V and 12 bases from J, the gap between germline ends came to 14 bases. Per germline, CDR1 MNHEY and CDR2 SMNVEV (reference sequence). This CDR3 region has 13 residues. The CDR3 DNA reads TGTGCCAGCAGTGACCTGACAGGTTTACCCCTCCACTTT. Its protein product is CASSDLTGLPLHF.

This chain uses TRBV27 with TRBJ2-3; D uncertain. CDR3 length: 14 residues. The V and J ends lost 6 bases and 0 bases respectively, with 10 bases between them. Germline CDR1 is MNHEY and CDR2 is SMNVEV (reference sequence). The CDR3: CASSHLTSTDTQYF. The CDR3 nucleotides read TGTGCCAGCAGCCACCTTACTAGCACAGATACGCAGTATTTT.

The gene calls are TRBV20-1 and TRBJ2-7; no definite D call. V lost 4 bases and J 6 bases, leaving 10 bases between the germline ends. Germline values: CDR1 DFQATT, CDR2 SNEGSKA (reference sequence). CDR3 length: 11 residues. CDR3 DNA sequence: TGCAGTGCTACGGTCCCGGGCGAGCAGTACTTC. Its translation: CSATVPGEQYF.

J is TRBJ2-7 and V is TRBV7-2; D is unclear. Per the germline V gene, CDR1 is SGHTA and CDR2 is FQGNSA. The CDR3 runs to 14 residues. Trimming stripped 10 bases from V and 1 base from J, with 17 bases between. CDR3 amino acids: CATPVGLRSYEQYF. The DNA of the CDR3 is TGTGCCACCCCAGTCGGCCTGAGGTCCTACGAGCAGTACTTC.